This TCR beta chain was sequenced during a study of cytomegalovirus exposure and HLA in healthy donors. General study results and limits: The study put 150 to 200 TCR beta chains on its list as cytomegalovirus-associated. Analyses of presence/absence relied on an assumption of roughly uniform sequencing depth across donors. Rare TCR sequences dominated, though some public TCRs recurred in many donors. In all likelihood, a cluster of highly shared sequence variants was a sequencing artifact.

Turning to this clone: Its antigen remains unknown.

The PCR ran on 60 Vbeta and 13 Jbeta primers. Using immunoSEQ multiplex PCR, the repertoire was profiled, and TCRdb retains in-frame clones only, with some absent. The sample holds 85,000 to 120,000 clones, 71% seen once. Trimming at V came to 3 bases and at J to 7 bases, leaving 5 bases not matched to a gene. Germline V CDR1 and CDR2: SEHNR, FQNEAQ (reference sequence). CDR3 size: 15 residues. This sequence was found in a female donor in good health and CMV-seronegative. This sequence joins TRBV7-9 and TRBJ2-1, with 11 bases fitting TRBD1. Sequencing used PBMCs. The CDR3 loop reads CASSFGQGARNEQFF. CDR3 DNA: TGTGCCAGCAGCTTCGGACAGGGGGCAAGGAATGAGCAGTTCTTC.